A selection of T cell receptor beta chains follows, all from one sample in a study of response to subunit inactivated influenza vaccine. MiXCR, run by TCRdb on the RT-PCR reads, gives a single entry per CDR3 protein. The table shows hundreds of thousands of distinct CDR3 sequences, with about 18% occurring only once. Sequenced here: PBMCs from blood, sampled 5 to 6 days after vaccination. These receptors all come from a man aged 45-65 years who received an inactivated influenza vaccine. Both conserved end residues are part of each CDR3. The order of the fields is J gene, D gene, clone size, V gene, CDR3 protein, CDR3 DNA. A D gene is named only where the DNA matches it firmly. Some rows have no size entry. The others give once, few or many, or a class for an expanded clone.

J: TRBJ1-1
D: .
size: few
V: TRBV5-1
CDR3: CASTQGSNTEAFF
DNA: TGCGCCAGCACCCAGGGTTCGAACACTGAAGCTTTCTTT

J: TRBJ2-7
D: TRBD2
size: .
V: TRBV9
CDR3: CASSVGGTSGYYEQYF
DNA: TGTGCCAGCAGCGTAGGGGGGACTAGCGGGTATTACGAGCAGTACTTC

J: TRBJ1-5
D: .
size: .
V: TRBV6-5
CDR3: CASSYEGEYSNQPQHF
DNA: TGTGCCAGCAGTTATGAGGGAGAATATAGCAATCAGCCCCAGCATTTT

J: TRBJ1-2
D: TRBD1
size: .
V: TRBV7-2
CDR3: CASSLAGGQGLGYTF
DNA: TGTGCCAGCAGCTTAGCAGGGGGACAGGGGCTTGGCTACACCTTC

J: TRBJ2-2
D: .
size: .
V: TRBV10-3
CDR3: CAISGPSGGTGPGELFF
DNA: TGTGCCATCAGTGGCCCTTCGGGCGGGACCGGTCCGGGGGAGCTGTTTTTT

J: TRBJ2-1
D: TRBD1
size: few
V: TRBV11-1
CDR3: CASSLVGGGQGRGNEQFF
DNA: TGTGCCAGCAGCTTAGTCGGGGGGGGACAGGGGAGAGGCAATGAGCAGTTCTTC

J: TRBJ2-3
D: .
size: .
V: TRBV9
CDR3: CASSVTTVYTDTQYF
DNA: TGTGCCAGCAGCGTGACGACCGTCTACACAGATACGCAGTATTTT

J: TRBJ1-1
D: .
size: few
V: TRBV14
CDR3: CASSQDWSTMAEAFF
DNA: TGTGCCAGCAGCCAAGATTGGTCCACTATGGCTGAAGCTTTCTTT

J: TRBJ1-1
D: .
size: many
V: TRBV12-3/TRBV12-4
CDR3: CASSNSFAGPEAFF
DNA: TGTGCCAGCAGTAATAGCTTCGCCGGTCCTGAAGCTTTCTTT

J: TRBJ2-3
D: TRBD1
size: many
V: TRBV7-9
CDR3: CASSASETGVQYF
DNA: TGTGCCAGCAGCGCCTCGGAGACAGGGGTGCAGTATTTT

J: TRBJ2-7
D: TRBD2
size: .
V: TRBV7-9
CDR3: CASSLTGGPFAYEQYF
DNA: TGTGCCAGCAGCTTAACGGGAGGCCCTTTCGCCTACGAGCAGTACTTC

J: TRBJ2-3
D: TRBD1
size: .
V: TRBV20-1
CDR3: CSARPGQPITDTQYF
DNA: TGCAGTGCTAGACCGGGACAGCCGATCACAGATACGCAGTATTTT

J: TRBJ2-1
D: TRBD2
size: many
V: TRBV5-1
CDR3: CASSLARLAGGDEQFF
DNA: TGCGCCAGCAGCTTGGCCCGGCTAGCGGGAGGGGATGAGCAGTTCTTC

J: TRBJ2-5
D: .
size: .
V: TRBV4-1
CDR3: CASSPLGRQETQYF
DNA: TGCGCCAGCAGCCCCCTGGGGAGGCAAGAGACCCAGTACTTC

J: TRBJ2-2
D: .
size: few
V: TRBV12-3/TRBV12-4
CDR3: CASSTRDKWGELFF
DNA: TGTGCCAGCAGCACTCGGGACAAGTGGGGGGAGCTGTTTTTT

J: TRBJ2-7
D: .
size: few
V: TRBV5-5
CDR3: CASSPLPLEGIHDEQYF
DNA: TGTGCCAGCAGCCCGTTGCCCCTCGAGGGGATTCACGACGAGCAGTACTTC

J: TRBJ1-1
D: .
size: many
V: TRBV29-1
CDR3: CSVEGPGGGAFF
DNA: TGCAGCGTTGAAGGACCGGGGGGGGGAGCTTTCTTT

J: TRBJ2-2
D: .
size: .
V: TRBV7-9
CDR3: CASSLILSSGELFF
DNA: TGTGCCAGCAGCTTAATCCTATCGTCCGGGGAGCTGTTTTTT

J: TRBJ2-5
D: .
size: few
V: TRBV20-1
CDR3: CSASSLRAHQKTQYF
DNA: TGCAGTGCTAGTAGTTTACGGGCCCACCAAAAGACCCAGTACTTC

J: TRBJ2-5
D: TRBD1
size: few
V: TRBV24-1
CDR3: CATSGRGFQETQYF
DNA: TGTGCCACCAGTGGCAGGGGGTTCCAAGAGACCCAGTACTTC

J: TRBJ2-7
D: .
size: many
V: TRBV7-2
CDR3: CASSLDRGSQYF
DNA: TGTGCCAGCAGCTTAGATAGGGGGAGTCAGTACTTC

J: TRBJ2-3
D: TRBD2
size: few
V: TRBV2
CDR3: CASIREVLDTQYF
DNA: TGTGCCAGCATACGGGAGGTCTTAGATACGCAGTATTTT

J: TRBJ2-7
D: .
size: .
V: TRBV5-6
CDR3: CASSRIGGSYEQYF
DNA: TGTGCCAGCAGCCGGATTGGAGGATCCTACGAGCAGTACTTC

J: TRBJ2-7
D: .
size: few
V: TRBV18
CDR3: CASSPPSVGSGEQYF
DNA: TGTGCCAGCTCACCACCTTCGGTAGGTTCTGGCGAGCAGTACTTC

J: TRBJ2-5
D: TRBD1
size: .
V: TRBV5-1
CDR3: CASSAGPGQGQETQYF
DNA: TGCGCCAGCAGCGCGGGACCGGGACAGGGGCAAGAGACCCAGTACTTC

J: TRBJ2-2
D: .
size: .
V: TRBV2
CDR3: CASSDVMRLFF
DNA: TGTGCCAGCAGTGACGTCATGCGGCTGTTTTTT

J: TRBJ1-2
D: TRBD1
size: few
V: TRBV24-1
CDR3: CATSGGLAPGQGTGGYTF
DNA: TGTGCCACCAGTGGGGGCTTAGCTCCGGGACAGGGGACTGGTGGCTACACCTTC

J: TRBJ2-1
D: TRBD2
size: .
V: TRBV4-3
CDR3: CASSQVWRESGEQFF
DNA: TGCGCCAGCAGCCAAGTTTGGCGGGAGAGTGGTGAGCAGTTCTTC

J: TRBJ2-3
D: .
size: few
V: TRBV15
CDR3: CATSGGQTSTDTQYF
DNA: TGTGCCACCAGCGGGGGGCAGACTAGCACAGATACGCAGTATTTT

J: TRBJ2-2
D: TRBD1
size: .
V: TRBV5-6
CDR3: CASSPGTGDTGELFF
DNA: TGTGCCAGCAGCCCCGGGACAGGAGACACCGGGGAGCTGTTTTTT

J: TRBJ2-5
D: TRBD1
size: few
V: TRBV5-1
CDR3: CASSLGTGDRETQYF
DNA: TGCGCCAGCAGCCTCGGGACAGGGGATCGAGAGACCCAGTACTTC

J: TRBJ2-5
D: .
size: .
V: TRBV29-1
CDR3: CSVGRQGGQETQYF
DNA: TGCAGCGTTGGCCGGCAAGGGGGACAAGAGACCCAGTACTTC

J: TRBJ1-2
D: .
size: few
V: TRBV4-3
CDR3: CASSQDPGKLNYGYTF
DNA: TGCGCCAGCAGCCAAGATCCGGGGAAACTTAACTATGGCTACACCTTC